The sequence of this T cell receptor beta chain was determined in a study of T-cell memory formation after mild COVID-19. TCRdb re-analysed the 5' RACE reads in MiXCR, keeping a single row per CDR3 protein. Here the sample spans about half a million distinct CDR3 sequences, 15% to 20% being singletons. Regarding the study as a whole: Shrinking CD4+ clones resided mostly in CM and EM, and CD8+ ones in EMRA. Memory sampled before infection contained some responding clones, suggesting cross-reactive memory joined. Proof of SARS-CoV-2 specificity was absent for the second-wave clones that crested on day 37.

On this clonotype itself: Its specificity is unknown.

The sequenced sample was PBMCs or a T cell subset sorted from them (not recorded which). The receptor comes from an adult woman who had mild COVID-19 (a few samples of this study predate the infection). Cell type and time point are not known.

The CDR3 DNA is TGTGCCAGCAGCGCTCGATCCTCGATGGGCACCGGGGAGCTGTTTTTT. It yields the protein CASSARSSMGTGELFF. This chain uses TRBV7-9 with TRBJ2-2; D remains ambiguous. V lost 5 bases, J lost 4 bases, and 17 bases lay in between. The CDR3 extends over 16 amino acids. CDR1 is SEHNR, CDR2 FQNEAQ, per germline (reference sequence).